This passage covers 20 T cell receptor beta chains from one sample sequenced in a study of cytomegalovirus exposure and HLA in healthy donors. The PCR contained 60 Vbeta and 13 Jbeta primers. Libraries were prepared by immunoSEQ multiplex PCR; TCRdb keeps only in-frame clonotypes and omits some of them. In the table there are more than 150,000 clones, 75% to 85% of which are singletons. What was sequenced was PBMCs. The receptors were sampled from a woman aged 25-40 years in good health and CMV-seropositive.

This chain joins TRBV27 and TRBJ1-2, with D perhaps matching TRBD1 (5 bases). The CDR3 totals 15 residues. Germline V gives CDR1 MNHEY, CDR2 SMNVEV (reference sequence). Between the trimmed V and J ends, which lost 2 bases and 4 bases, there was a span of 14 bases. In DNA form, the CDR3 reads TGTGCCAGCAGTTTAGGGGCAAAAGGTAGCTATGGCTACACCTTC. Translated, it gives CASSLGAKGSYGYTF.

The chain links TRBV6-6 to TRBJ1-4; TRBD1 agrees at 11 bases. The CDR3 has 14 amino acids. V trimming: 5 bases; J trimming: 8 bases; junction bases outside the gene matches: 4. Germline loops: CDR1 MNHNY, CDR2 SVGAGI (reference sequence). CDR3 coding DNA: TGTGCCAGCAGTACGGGACAGGGGGAAGAAAAACTGTTTTTT. It codes for CASSTGQGEEKLFF.

This clone has a handful of counts. The gene calls are TRBV7-8 and TRBJ1-6, with a weak D call TRBD1 (5 bases). This CDR3 comprises 14 residues. Germline V gene lookup returns CDR1 SGHVS and CDR2 FQNEAQ. V shed 0 bases and J shed 10 bases, with 10 bases lying between them. The CDR3 nucleotides are TGTGCCAGCAGCTTAGCAGGGGCAGGCTCACCCCTCCACTTT. This gives the protein CASSLAGAGSPLHF.

V is TRBV28 and J is TRBJ2-7, with D possibly TRBD1 on 5 matching bases. Trimming shortened V by 11 bases and J by 1 base, and 12 bases separated the two germline ends. From germline, CDR1 is MDHEN and CDR2 SYDVKM. The CDR3 has 12 amino acids. The CDR3 here is CAVRQNSYEQYF. Here the CDR3 DNA reads TGTGCCGTCCGACAGAATTCCTACGAGCAGTACTTC.

The rearrangement links TRBV5-4 to TRBJ2-5, with 15 positions matching TRBD2. The ends lost 7 bases at V and 5 bases at J; junction bases unmatched: 9. The CDR3 is 16 residues long. Germline V gene sequence: CDR1 SGHNT, CDR2 YYREEE (reference sequence). CDR3 sequence: CASRGLAGGRVETQYF. The CDR3 DNA reads TGTGCCAGCCGTGGACTAGCGGGGGGGCGGGTGGAGACCCAGTACTTC.

The CDR3 DNA is TGTGCCAGCAGCTCCGGGACAGGGGGCAACTATGGCTACACCTTC. Amino acids: CASSSGTGGNYGYTF. The V call is TRBV11-2, the J call TRBJ1-2; 12 nucleotides align to TRBD1. The CDR3 consists of 15 residues. J was trimmed by 2 bases and V by 4 bases; bases with no gene match: 2. CDR1 is SGHAT, CDR2 FQNNGV, per germline.

The chain is built from TRBV6-1 and TRBJ2-3, with D hard to call. Trimming removed 2 bases at V and 3 bases at J, with 9 bases between. The CDR3 covers 14 residues. The germline V gene has CDR1 MNHNS and CDR2 SASEGT. The CDR3 loop is CASSERLGTDTQYF. The CDR3 region has the DNA TGTGCCAGCAGTGAAAGGCTAGGAACAGATACGCAGTATTTT.

The V gene is TRBV7-6, the J gene TRBJ2-7; the match to TRBD2 covers 12 bases. This CDR3 has 17 residues. Germline V gene lookup returns CDR1 SGHVS and CDR2 FNYEAQ. After removal of 4 bases from V and 2 bases from J, the junction contained 9 bases not matched to a gene. CDR3 amino acids: CASSSLQGLAGPYEQYF. CDR3 DNA sequence: TGTGCCAGCAGCTCGCTTCAAGGACTAGCGGGGCCCTACGAGCAGTACTTC.

The chain links TRBV4-3 to TRBJ2-1; 10 bases map to TRBD1. J lost 7 bases, V lost 2 bases, and 5 bases had no gene match. The CDR3 is 15 amino acids. The germline V gene has CDR1 LGHNA and CDR2 YSLEER. The CDR3 bases are TGCGCCAGCAGCCAAAGACAGGGGGCTTTTAATGAGCAGTTCTTC. It specifies CASSQRQGAFNEQFF.

The V gene is TRBV4-2, the J gene TRBJ2-2; 8 nucleotides match TRBD2. V dropped 3 bases and J dropped 1; count of bases not matched to a gene: 25. The CDR3 covers 23 residues. Germline CDR1 and CDR2: LGHNA and YNFKEQ. As DNA, the CDR3 is TGTGCCAGCAGCCATTACAGCTACACGGGGGGGGCCATCAAACAGGAGAACACCGGGGAGCTGTTTTTT. Translated, it gives CASSHYSYTGGAIKQENTGELFF.

The gene calls are TRBV7-9 and TRBJ1-2; D is undetermined. V lost 6 bases to trimming and J lost 1 base, with 6 bases between them. This CDR3 has 12 residues. Germline lookup yields CDR1 SEHNR and CDR2 FQNEAQ (reference sequence). Written as DNA, the CDR3 is TGTGCCAGCAGGGCAGATAACTATGGCTACACCTTC. It yields the protein CASRADNYGYTF.

The chain carries TRBV4-1 and TRBJ2-3, with 14 bases lining up with TRBD2. In germline, CDR1 is MGHRA, CDR2 YSYEKL. V lost 0 bases to trimming and J lost 1 base; unmatched junction nucleotides: 0. CDR3 length: 17 amino acids. CDR3 in DNA: TGCGCCAGCAGCCAAGAGGGACTAGCGGGGGGCACAGATACGCAGTATTTT. It encodes CASSQEGLAGGTDTQYF.

The rearrangement links TRBV6-5 to TRBJ1-3; D unresolved. This CDR3 is 16 amino acids long. The germline CDR1 and CDR2 sequences are MNHEY and SVGAGI. Trimming cost V 2 bases and J 0 bases, with 11 bases left between them. CDR3 in amino acids: CASSYGPSPSGNTIYF. The CDR3 DNA reads TGTGCCAGCAGTTACGGCCCGTCACCCTCTGGAAACACCATATATTTT.

This clone came up a few times. This chain joins TRBV7-9 and TRBJ1-6; 8 bases align to TRBD1. J lost 8 bases, V lost 4 bases, and 7 bases had no gene match. The germline V gene encodes CDR1 SEHNR and CDR2 FQNEAQ (reference sequence). The CDR3 is 15 amino acids. CDR3 loop: CASSYDRGQDSPLHF. The CDR3 DNA reads TGTGCCAGCAGCTACGACAGGGGCCAGGATTCACCCCTCCACTTT.

The gene calls are TRBV7-8 and TRBJ2-5; the match to TRBD1 covers 7 bases. The CDR3 is 14 amino acids. With V trimmed by 4 bases and J by 1 base, 3 bases remained unmatched. Germline V CDR1 and CDR2: SGHVS, FQNEAQ. CDR3 nucleotides: TGTGCCAGCAGCTGGGGGACAGTCCAAGAGACCCAGTACTTC. Amino acid sequence: CASSWGTVQETQYF.

The genes are TRBV5-1 and TRBJ2-5; 8 nucleotides line up with TRBD2. CDR1 SGHRS and CDR2 YFSETQ come from the germline V gene. This CDR3 contains 14 residues. Germline trimming cut 2 bases from V and 4 bases from J; bases unmatched to any gene: 4. The CDR3 nucleotides read TGCGCCAGCAGCTTCGGGGGGGGGAGAGAGACCCAGTACTTC. It encodes CASSFGGGRETQYF.

This chain uses TRBV29-1 with TRBJ1-1; D ambiguous. CDR3 length: 12 residues. Trimming stripped 3 bases from V and 2 bases from J, with 7 bases between. Germline V gives CDR1 SQVTM, CDR2 ANQGSEA. CDR3 DNA: TGCAGCGTTGATTCGGGAAACACTGAAGCTTTCTTT. This sequence encodes CSVDSGNTEAFF. The full variable domain, its missing parts supplied by reference TRBV29-1 and TRBJ1-1, is SAVISQKPSRDICQRGTSLTIQCQVDSQVTMMFWYRQQPGQSLTLIATANQGSEATYESGFVIDKFPISRPNLTFSTLTVSNMSPEDSSIYLCSVDSGNTEAFFGQGTRLTVV.

The V call is TRBV28, the J call TRBJ2-7; 7 nucleotides align to TRBD1. The CDR3 loop spans 13 amino acids. Germline CDR1 is MDHEN and CDR2 is SYDVKM. Trimming at V came to 5 bases and at J to 3 bases, leaving 4 bases not matched to a gene. The CDR3 nucleotides are TGTGCCAGCAGTCTGGGACAGCGCTACGAGCAGTACTTC. This gives the protein CASSLGQRYEQYF.

The chain couples TRBV19 to TRBJ2-3, with 7 positions matching TRBD2. The germline V gene has CDR1 LNHDA and CDR2 SQIVND (reference sequence). The CDR3 has 15 amino acids. Germline trimming cut 7 bases from V and 4 bases from J; bases unmatched to any gene: 11. CDR3 bases: TGTGCCAGTACTAGGGAGGGGATTCGCGCAGATACGCAGTATTTT. Its protein is CASTREGIRADTQYF.

In this sample, this clone turned up once. The chain is built from TRBV5-1 and TRBJ1-2, with D possibly TRBD1 on 6 matching bases. CDR1 is SGHRS, CDR2 YFSETQ, per germline. The CDR3 has 16 amino acids. Trimming removed 0 bases at V and 4 bases at J, with 16 bases between. The CDR3 bases are TGCGCCAGCAGCTTGGGTTTAGTCGGGACAACCTATGGCTACACCTTC. This sequence encodes CASSLGLVGTTYGYTF.